This TCR beta chain was identified in a study of OX40 agonist ivuxolimab in advanced cancers. The CDR3 is made up of 14 amino acids. Trimming cost V 9 bases and J 1 base; bases outside gene matches: 3. Per germline, CDR1 MGHDK and CDR2 SYGVNS. TCRdb keeps only in-frame clones here, not all; method: immunoSEQ multiplex PCR. The sample yields roughly 100,000 clones, around 86% seen once. The TCR originated in an adult with an advanced solid tumor such as melanoma, head and neck, liver or kidney cancer. The chain is built from TRBV25-1 and TRBJ2-6; the match to TRBD1 covers 7 bases. Source: CD4+ or CD8+ T cells sorted from blood, taken in a trial of the OX40 agonist ivuxolimab. CDR3 coding DNA: TGTGCCAGGGGGACAGCATCTGGGGCCAACGTCCTGACTTTC. Translation gives CARGTASGANVLTF.